Listed below are T cell receptor beta chains from one sample, sequenced in a study of cytomegalovirus exposure and HLA in healthy donors. TCRdb keeps only in-frame clones here, not all; method: immunoSEQ multiplex PCR. The table includes roughly 60,000 clones, approximately 75% detected once. Sample: PBMCs. Every receptor here comes from a woman between 40 and 55 years old in good health and CMV-seropositive. Each CDR3 is given with its conserved first and last residue. The D gene is left open where the match is weak. Clone size is not always given. Where it is, it says once, few, many or a class for expanded clones.

NA	NA	TRBJ1-1	TRBV21-1	TGTGCCAGCAGTGACAGGTGTCTAGAAGCTTTCTTT	CASSDRCLEAFF
NA	NA	TRBJ2-2	TRBV19	TGTGCCAGTACTATCCTGGGCCGGGAGCTGTTTTTT	CASTILGRELFF
NA	NA	TRBJ1-4	TRBV7-6	TGTGCCAGCAGCTTAGCTGGTCAGCGGGGAAAAAAACTGTTTTTT	CASSLAGQRGKKLFF
NA	few	TRBJ2-2	TRBV9	TGTGCCAGCAGCCCAGATCCCGGGGAGCTGTTTTTT	CASSPDPGELFF
TRBD1	NA	TRBJ2-1	TRBV27	TGTGCCAGCAGTCCGGGACAGGGTTGGGGAGGGCAGTTCTTC	CASSPGQGWGGQFF
TRBD1	few	TRBJ1-1	TRBV4-3	TGCGCCAGCAGGGTGAACAGGGGGATGGGTGAAGCTTTCTTT	CASRVNRGMGEAFF
NA	NA	TRBJ1-2	TRBV7-9	TGTGCCAGCAGCTTAGTTAACATGGAGGGTCGCTATGGCTACACCTTC	CASSLVNMEGRYGYTF
NA	few	TRBJ1-6	TRBV6-4	TGTGCCAGCAGTGACACTAGGGAACCCTGGTCACCCCTCCACTTT	CASSDTREPWSPLHF
TRBD1	NA	TRBJ1-1	TRBV5-6	TGTGCCAGCAGCTTGGTGGGGACAGGGGATGAGGGCACTGAAGCTTTCTTT	CASSLVGTGDEGTEAFF
NA	NA	TRBJ2-5	TRBV5-4	TGTGCCAGCACCCGGGAGTACCAAGAGACCCAGTACTTC	CASTREYQETQYF
TRBD1	NA	TRBJ1-2	TRBV6-5	TGTGCCAGCAGTGCGACAGGGAGGTGGTATGGCTACACCTTC	CASSATGRWYGYTF
NA	NA	TRBJ2-4	TRBV29-1	TGCAGCGTTGAAGATCCCGACATGGTACTAGCCAAAAACATTCAGTGCTTC	CSVEDPDMVLAKNIQCF
NA	NA	TRBJ1-2	TRBV9	TGTGCCAGCAGCGCCCAGGGCTATGGCTACACCTTC	CASSAQGYGYTF
TRBD2	NA	TRBJ2-3	TRBV30	TGTGCCTGGAGTGTACTGGGGGGGAGGGATACGCAGTATTTT	CAWSVLGGRDTQYF
TRBD1	NA	TRBJ1-1	TRBV6-1	TGTGCCAGCGAGGGACAGGTGAACACTGAAGCTTTCTTT	CASEGQVNTEAFF
NA	NA	TRBJ1-1	TRBV7-2	TGTGCCAGCAGCTTATATCGGACAGCGAACACTGAAGCTTTCTTT	CASSLYRTANTEAFF
TRBD1	few	TRBJ2-5	TRBV5-1	TGCGCCAGCAGCCCCGGGACAGCCTTACAAGAGACCCAGTACTTC	CASSPGTALQETQYF
NA	NA	TRBJ2-3	TRBV9	TGTGCCAGCAGCGTCCTTTTACAAGATACGCAGTATTTT	CASSVLLQDTQYF
NA	few	TRBJ2-2	TRBV27	TGTGCCAGCAGTCCAAGGGGGGGTTGGACGTACGGGGAGCTGTTTTTT	CASSPRGGWTYGELFF
NA	few	TRBJ2-2	TRBV5-8	TGTGCCAGCAGCTTCCAAACAGGAGTATGGACCGGGGAGCTGTTTTTT	CASSFQTGVWTGELFF
NA	NA	TRBJ1-1	TRBV15	TGTGCCACCAGAACAGGGCGGTATACTGAAGCTTTCTTT	CATRTGRYTEAFF
NA	few	TRBJ1-6	TRBV6-4	TGTGCCAGCAGTGAGACAGACAGCTATAATTCACCCCTCCACTTT	CASSETDSYNSPLHF